This passage covers 15 T cell receptor beta chains from one sample sequenced in a study of blood T cell repertoires in COVID-19. Method: immunoSEQ multiplex PCR; TCRdb's copy keeps in-frame clones and lacks some. This table has approximately 90,000 clones, about 85% appearing once. Specimen: peripheral blood. All receptors derive from an elderly man with active or convalescent COVID-19.

This clone was observed a single time. The rearrangement joins TRBV4-1 to TRBJ2-3, with 12 bases aligning to TRBD1. Trimming removed 1 base from V and 8 bases from J; junction bases left unmatched: 10. Germline V lookup: CDR1 MGHRA, CDR2 YSYEKL. The CDR3 sequence is 17 residues long. CDR3 protein: CASSQAWDRGRRSTQYF. The CDR3 DNA reads TGCGCCAGCAGCCAAGCGTGGGACAGGGGGCGGAGGAGTACGCAGTATTTT.

The chain links TRBV6-5 to TRBJ2-3; tentatively, D is TRBD2 (6 bases). The V and J ends lost 6 bases and 2 bases respectively, with 12 bases between them. The CDR3 spans 14 residues. Germline-derived CDR1 and CDR2 are MNHEY and SVGAGI. CDR3: CASRRDPNTDTQYF. As DNA, the CDR3 is TGTGCCAGCAGGCGGGACCCTAACACAGATACGCAGTATTTT.

This clone was picked up one time. The same CDR3 also results from other DNA sequences found in this sample. This rearrangement joins TRBV5-1 to TRBJ1-4; TRBD1 agrees at 7 bases. The V gene's germline CDR1 is SGHRS and CDR2 YFSETQ. The trim removed 4 bases at V and 2 bases at J, leaving 5 bases unmatched. The CDR3 sequence is 15 residues long. CDR3 in DNA: TGCGCCAGCAGCCTGGGGGGACAGACTAATGAAAAACTGTTTTTT. It yields the protein CASSLGGQTNEKLFF.

This chain uses TRBV29-1 with TRBJ2-3; a weak D match, TRBD2 (5 bases). The V end lost 3 bases, the J end lost 6 bases, and 13 bases lay between the germline ends. Per germline, CDR1 SQVTM and CDR2 ANQGSEA. The CDR3 length is 13 residues. The CDR3 is CSVDLEGGDTQYF. The CDR3 bases are TGCAGCGTTGACCTAGAGGGTGGTGATACGCAGTATTTT.

J is TRBJ2-3 and V is TRBV3-1 (or the pseudogene TRBV3-2); TRBD2 matches at 12 bases. The CDR3 runs to 16 residues. V lost 1 base to trimming and J lost 3 bases; unmatched junction nucleotides: 2. The germline gives CDR1 LGHDT, CDR2 YNNKEL (reference sequence). The CDR3 DNA follows: TGTGCCAGCAGCCAAGGGACTAGCGGGGTGACAGATACGCAGTATTTT. It yields the protein CASSQGTSGVTDTQYF.

The CDR3 coding sequence is TGTGCCACCCTCCTCTTCGAGCGGGGTCAGCCCCAGCATTTT. Protein sequence: CATLLFERGQPQHF. V gene TRBV6-5 combines with J gene TRBJ1-5; no definite D call. Trimming took 10 bases from V and 6 from J, leaving 19 bases between them. Germline V CDR1 and CDR2: MNHEY, SVGAGI. The CDR3 spans 14 residues.

The rearrangement uses TRBV7-6 and TRBJ2-2, with 7 nucleotides matching TRBD1. This CDR3 has 16 amino acids. Germline V lookup: CDR1 SGHVS, CDR2 FNYEAQ. J gave up 4 bases and V 2 bases, and 7 bases lay outside the gene matches. CDR3 sequence (DNA): TGTGCCAGCAGCTTAACCTTAGGGGGCTCCACCGGGGAGCTGTTTTTT. It encodes CASSLTLGGSTGELFF.

This clone was recorded a few times. The chain employs TRBV6-5 and TRBJ1-6, with D unresolved. V was shortened by 7 bases and J by 10 bases, with 17 bases between the two germline ends. Germline CDR1 MNHEY, CDR2 SVGAGI. The CDR3 spans 14 residues. CDR3 sequence: CASTRGSDVSPLHF. For the CDR3, the DNA is TGTGCCAGCACCCGAGGGTCGGACGTATCACCCCTCCACTTT.

The chain is built from TRBV7-2 and TRBJ1-5, with a weak D call TRBD1 (6 bases). Trimming left V 2 bases short and J 5 bases short, with 13 bases between. This CDR3 has 15 residues. Germline CDR1 is SGHTA and CDR2 is FQGNSA. The CDR3 bases are TGTGCCAGCAGCTTATTTGGGGGGGCCGATCAGCCCCAGCATTTT. It encodes CASSLFGGADQPQHF.

The rearrangement joins TRBV18 to TRBJ1-1; D may be TRBD1 (6 bases). Between the trimmed V and J ends, which lost 1 base and 4 bases, there was a span of 13 bases. Germline CDR1 and CDR2: KGHSH and LQKENI. The CDR3 spans 15 residues. The CDR3 bases are TGTGCCAGCTCACCACTAGGCCAGGGGAGCACTGAAGCTTTCTTT. This encodes CASSPLGQGSTEAFF.

The chain couples TRBV6-5 to TRBJ2-4, with TRBD1 matching over 8 bases. The CDR3 loop spans 16 amino acids. The trim removed 4 bases at V and 0 bases at J, leaving 5 bases unmatched. The V gene's germline CDR1 is MNHEY and CDR2 SVGAGI. CDR3 DNA sequence: TGTGCCAGCAGTTCTCAGGGGGCGCGAGCCAAAAACATTCAGTACTTC. Its translation is CASSSQGARAKNIQYF.

The J gene is TRBJ1-2, the V gene TRBV18; 9 bases match TRBD1. This CDR3 is 15 amino acids long. The V gene's germline CDR1 is KGHSH and CDR2 LQKENI. J lost 5 bases, V lost 5 bases, and 9 bases had no gene match. CDR3 sequence (DNA): TGTGCCAGCTCAACCGGGACAGGGTTCGGGTATGGCTACACCTTC. Protein: CASSTGTGFGYGYTF.

This chain uses TRBV5-1 with TRBJ2-5; D call uncertain. The V gene lost 5 bases and the J gene lost 4 bases, with 9 bases spanning the gap. The CDR3 covers 12 residues. Germline CDR1 SGHRS, CDR2 YFSETQ. The DNA for the CDR3 is TGCGCCAGCAGACCGGTCCGAGAGACCCAGTACTTC. It encodes CASRPVRETQYF. Variable domain in full (rest from reference TRBV5-1 and TRBJ2-5): KAGVTQTPRYLIKTRGQQVTLSCSPISGHRSVSWYQQTPGQGLQFLFEYFSETQRNKGNFPGRFSGRQFSNSRSEMNVSTLELGDSALYLCASRPVRETQYFGPGTRLLVL.

This chain connects TRBV20-1 to TRBJ2-7; D remains unclear. Germline CDR1 and CDR2: DFQATT and SNEGSKA (reference sequence). This CDR3 spans 13 amino acids. Trimming cost V 3 bases and J 3 bases, with 12 bases left between them. The CDR3, as DNA: TGCAGTGCTAGTGAGGATCTAGGCTACGAGCAGTACTTC. It encodes CSASEDLGYEQYF.

The chain recombines TRBV21-1 with TRBJ2-3; the table gives TRBD2 as D, unverified against the DNA. TRBV21-1 is marked as a pseudogene. The CDR3 runs to 17 residues. CDR3 sequence (DNA): TGTGCCAGCAGCAAAGGTAATCGGGGGACTCTCACAGATACGCAGTATTTT. It specifies CASSKGNRGTLTDTQYF.